The 28 T cell receptor beta chains below come from one sample, sequenced in a study of blood T cell repertoires in COVID-19. Some clones are missing from TCRdb's copy, which holds only in-frame ones; the method was immunoSEQ multiplex PCR. The sample has 68,000 or so clones, about 87% seen once; the top ten hold roughly 2.4%. Sequenced material: peripheral blood. The receptors here all came from a human donor in a cohort sampled during active COVID-19.

Only a few counts were recorded for this clone. The genes are TRBV7-2 and TRBJ1-2; D gene unclear. The V gene's germline CDR1 is SGHTA and CDR2 FQGNSA. Trimming left V 5 bases short and J 8 bases short, with 12 bases between. The CDR3 extends over 12 amino acids. CDR3 nucleotides: TGTGCCAGCAGCCCATTCATGGGCGGCTACACCTTC. Its translation is CASSPFMGGYTF.

V is TRBV6-5 and J is TRBJ1-5; no clear D. The CDR3 sequence is 15 residues long. Germline V CDR1 and CDR2: MNHEY, SVGAGI. Trimming cost V 7 bases and J 0 bases, with 13 bases left between them. The CDR3, as DNA: TGTGCCAGCACGAAATCCCGCTATAGCAATCAGCCCCAGCATTTT. Protein product: CASTKSRYSNQPQHF.

The V and J genes are TRBV7-2 and TRBJ2-7, with 16 positions matching TRBD2. CDR3 length: 16 amino acids. With 4 bases clipped from V and 6 bases from J, the junction kept 6 bases outside the gene matches. Germline-derived CDR1 and CDR2 are SGHTA and FQGNSA. CDR3 in amino acids: CASSSGTSGRAFEQYF. CDR3 coding DNA: TGTGCCAGCAGCTCAGGGACTAGCGGGAGGGCCTTCGAGCAGTACTTC.

V is TRBV5-6 and J is TRBJ1-5; 7 positions agree with TRBD1. Unmatched junction bases numbered 3, after V lost 0 bases and J lost 6 bases. This CDR3 contains 14 residues. CDR1 is SGHDT, CDR2 YYEEEE, per germline. The CDR3 here is CASSLGQGGQPQHF. The CDR3 nucleotides are TGTGCCAGCAGCTTGGGACAGGGTGGTCAGCCCCAGCATTTT.

This clone was observed once. This sequence joins TRBV19 and TRBJ2-1; 9 nucleotides line up with TRBD2. CDR1 and CDR2 from the germline V gene are LNHDA and SQIVND (reference sequence). V dropped 7 bases and J dropped 8; count of bases not matched to a gene: 9. The CDR3 is 14 amino acids. CDR3 DNA sequence: TGTGCCAGTATTGCGGGGGGGCCACGGGATGAGCAGTTCTTC. Translated, it gives CASIAGGPRDEQFF.

The J gene is TRBJ1-1, the V gene TRBV19; 8 nucleotides align to TRBD1. This CDR3 contains 17 residues. V lost 2 bases and J lost 5; bases outside the gene matches: 13. Germline lookup yields CDR1 LNHDA and CDR2 SQIVND (reference sequence). The DNA for the CDR3 is TGTGCCAGTAGTATACCCCCGACAGGGGCCGGGGGTACTGAAGCTTTCTTT. This codes for CASSIPPTGAGGTEAFF.

On this clone itself: The junction departs from the called germline gene at one end, perhaps through a read error. The chain couples TRBV20-1 to TRBJ2-5, with D unresolved. The CDR3 totals 11 residues. Germline values: CDR1 DFQATT, CDR2 SNEGSKA (reference sequence). The CDR3 spells CSVRLVETQYF. The CDR3 DNA is TGCAGTGTTAGATTAGTAGAGACCCAGTACTTC.

The chain carries TRBV28 and TRBJ2-7, with TRBD1 matching 7 bases. This CDR3 region has 15 residues. CDR1 is MDHEN and CDR2 is SYDVKM in the germline V gene. J lost 3 bases, V lost 2 bases, and 7 bases had no gene match. CDR3 in amino acids: CASSLGTVGIYEQYF. The DNA for the CDR3 is TGTGCCAGCAGTTTAGGGACAGTGGGGATCTACGAGCAGTACTTC.

V is TRBV7-2 and J is TRBJ2-7; 8 positions agree with TRBD1. With 5 bases clipped from V and 3 bases from J, the junction kept 3 bases outside the gene matches. The CDR3 length is 13 residues. Germline CDR1 reads SGHTA; CDR2 reads FQGNSA. CDR3 amino acids: CASSITGGYEQYF. Here the CDR3 DNA reads TGTGCCAGCAGCATCACAGGGGGCTACGAGCAGTACTTC. The entire variable domain, with the rest obtained from reference TRBV7-2 and TRBJ2-7, is as follows: GAGVSQSPSNKVTEKGKDVELRCDPISGHTALYWYRQSLGQGLEFLIYFQGNSAPDKSGLPSDRFSAERTGGSVSTLTIQRTQQEDSAVYLCASSITGGYEQYFGPGTRLTVT.

CDR3 sequence: CASSFLGQTDEQYF. CDR3 DNA sequence: TGTGCCAGCAGTTTTCTCGGACAGACAGACGAGCAGTACTTC. J is TRBJ2-7 and V is TRBV28; D may be TRBD1 (6 bases). Germline V gene sequence: CDR1 MDHEN, CDR2 SYDVKM. Trimming removed 3 bases from V and 5 bases from J, with 14 bases in between. The CDR3 runs 14 residues.

In DNA form, the CDR3 reads TGTGCCAGCAGCCTCACCGGGTGGGAGCAGTACTTC. It yields the protein CASSLTGWEQYF. V usage is TRBV7-9 and J usage is TRBJ2-7; D remains ambiguous. The V and J ends lost 5 bases and 7 bases respectively, with 12 bases between them. There are 12 residues in the CDR3. Germline CDR1 and CDR2: SEHNR and FQNEAQ (reference sequence).

This chain joins TRBV7-2 and TRBJ2-7; 7 positions agree with TRBD2. CDR3 length: 17 amino acids. V lost 2 bases, J lost 1 base, and 11 bases stayed unmatched. The germline V gene encodes CDR1 SGHTA and CDR2 FQGNSA. DNA for the CDR3: TGTGCCAGCAGCTTACAGGCACTAGCGCGTATATCCTACGAGCAGTACTTC. It specifies CASSLQALARISYEQYF.

This clone was seen a few times. CDR3: CASRRQGHQPQHF. The CDR3 region has the DNA TGTGCCAGCAGGAGACAGGGCCATCAGCCCCAGCATTTT. V gene TRBV2 combines with J gene TRBJ1-5; 7 nucleotides align to TRBD1. Germline V gives CDR1 SNHLY, CDR2 FYNNEI. The trim removed 6 bases at V and 5 bases at J, leaving 4 bases unmatched. The CDR3 has 13 amino acids.

The V and J genes are TRBV28 and TRBJ1-6; D not resolved. V lost 5 bases, J lost 14 bases, and 10 bases lay in between. Germline V gene sequence: CDR1 MDHEN, CDR2 SYDVKM. The CDR3 consists of 11 residues. The CDR3 coding sequence is TGTGCCAGCAGTCCGCTTAGTACCCTCCACTTT. Amino acid sequence: CASSPLSTLHF.

CDR3 residues: CASSPPGMGNTEAFF. CDR3 nucleotide sequence: TGTGCCAGCAGCCCCCCGGGGATGGGCAACACTGAAGCTTTCTTT. The chain joins TRBV9 to TRBJ1-1; D unclear. CDR1 and CDR2 from the germline V gene are SGDLS and YYNGEE. V was trimmed by 4 bases and J by 2 bases, leaving 15 bases between them. This CDR3 has 15 amino acids.

The chain uses TRBV27 and TRBJ2-7; 7 nucleotides align to TRBD2. CDR3 size: 14 residues. The junction had 6 bases not matched to a gene; V was cut back by 6 bases and J by 1 base. Germline loops: CDR1 MNHEY, CDR2 SMNVEV (reference sequence). The CDR3 is CASSPGGGSYEQYF. As DNA, the CDR3 is TGTGCCAGCAGCCCGGGAGGCGGTTCCTACGAGCAGTACTTC.

This clone was recorded once. CDR3 nucleotide sequence: TGTGCCAGCAGCACCGGGACACACGAAGAGACCCAGTACTTC. Translation gives CASSTGTHEETQYF. V is TRBV6-4 and J is TRBJ2-5, with D perhaps TRBD1 (6 bases). This CDR3 comprises 14 residues. CDR1 is MRHNA and CDR2 is SNTAGT in the germline V gene. The V end lost 6 bases, the J end lost 3 bases, and 14 bases lay between the germline ends.

V and J are TRBV6-2 or TRBV6-3 and TRBJ2-7, with a possible D match to TRBD1 (5 bases). The CDR3 totals 13 residues. Trimming left V 4 bases short and J 6 bases short, with 13 bases between. The germline gives CDR1 MNHEY, CDR2 SVGEGT. The CDR3: CASSSGQGSEQYF. CDR3 nucleotides: TGTGCCAGCAGTTCCGGCCAGGGCTCCGAGCAGTACTTC.

V gene TRBV28 combines with J gene TRBJ1-2; 8 positions match TRBD1. Germline V gene sequence: CDR1 MDHEN, CDR2 SYDVKM. This CDR3 contains 13 residues. Unmatched junction bases numbered 1, after V lost 3 bases and J lost 4 bases. This CDR3 is CASSFQGAYGYTF. Written as DNA, the CDR3 is TGTGCCAGCAGTTTCCAGGGGGCCTATGGCTACACCTTC.

The rearrangement links TRBV29-1 to TRBJ2-7, with D perhaps matching TRBD2 (5 bases). The CDR3 sequence is 18 residues long. Looked up from germline, CDR1 is SQVTM and CDR2 is ANQGSEA. Trimming removed 5 bases at V and 2 bases at J, with 28 bases between. The CDR3 is CSVFRTAGVSIRTYEQYF. CDR3 bases: TGCAGCGTTTTCCGGACCGCGGGTGTATCCATTCGGACCTACGAGCAGTACTTC.

CDR3 in DNA: TGTGCCAGCAGTACTAGCGGACCCGAGCAGTTCTTC. It is translated as CASSTSGPEQFF. The genes are TRBV27 and TRBJ2-1; 8 bases match TRBD2. Unmatched junction bases numbered 4, after V lost 5 bases and J lost 10 bases. CDR1 is MNHEY and CDR2 is SMNVEV in the germline V gene (reference sequence). This CDR3 contains 12 residues.

This clone turned up a few times. The chain employs TRBV9 and TRBJ2-1, with a weak D call TRBD2 (5 bases). The length of the CDR3 is 15 residues. CDR1 and CDR2 from the germline V gene are SGDLS and YYNGEE. V was shortened by 3 bases and J by 4 bases, with 14 bases between the two germline ends. CDR3 sequence: CASSDPVGVYNEQFF. The CDR3 region has the DNA TGTGCCAGCAGCGACCCGGTGGGAGTGTACAATGAGCAGTTCTTC.

This clone was detected only once. The chain joins TRBV18 to TRBJ2-7; the match to TRBD2 covers 9 bases. J gave up 4 bases and V 3 bases, and 10 bases lay outside the gene matches. CDR1 KGHSH and CDR2 LQKENI come from the germline V gene. The CDR3 length is 16 residues. CDR3 amino acids: CASSPPSAGGGYEQYF. CDR3 in DNA: TGTGCCAGCTCACCTCCTTCAGCGGGAGGAGGTTACGAGCAGTACTTC.

The chain joins TRBV9 to TRBJ1-6, with D unclear. V was trimmed by 0 bases and J by 6 bases, leaving 10 bases between them. The CDR3 sequence is 15 residues long. Germline V CDR1 and CDR2: SGDLS, YYNGEE. The CDR3 sequence is CASSVGEVANSPLHF. In DNA form, the CDR3 reads TGTGCCAGCAGCGTAGGGGAGGTTGCTAATTCACCCCTCCACTTT.

This chain joins TRBV4-1 and TRBJ2-1; 8 bases agree with TRBD2. V gave up 3 bases and J gave up 0 bases; unmatched junction bases: 7. CDR1 is MGHRA, CDR2 YSYEKL, per germline. The CDR3 covers 17 residues. The CDR3 loop is CASSHYSGVSSYNEQFF. The CDR3 coding sequence is TGCGCCAGCAGCCATTATAGCGGGGTAAGCTCCTACAATGAGCAGTTCTTC.

The CDR3 DNA follows: TGTGCCAGCAGCCAGAGGGACAGGGGAAGAGAAAAACTGTTTTTT. Translating it yields CASSQRDRGREKLFF. This chain uses TRBV3-1 (or the pseudogene TRBV3-2) with TRBJ1-4; 10 nucleotides align to TRBD1. CDR1 and CDR2 (germline): LGHDT, YNNKEL (reference sequence). J lost 8 bases, V lost 3 bases, and 6 bases had no gene match. CDR3 length equals 15 residues.

The chain recombines TRBV4-1 with TRBJ2-2; D may be TRBD2 (6 bases). Trimming stripped 1 base from V and 5 bases from J, with 14 bases between. The CDR3 loop spans 16 amino acids. CDR1 MGHRA and CDR2 YSYEKL come from the germline V gene. The CDR3: CASSQVEGTGTGELFF. The CDR3 DNA reads as TGCGCCAGCAGCCAAGTGGAGGGGACGGGTACCGGGGAGCTGTTTTTT.

The chain has TRBV12-3 or TRBV12-4 and TRBJ2-5; D not certain. This CDR3 region has 12 residues. The V end was cut by 7 bases, the J end by 7 bases, with 13 bases between. DNA for the CDR3: TGTGCCAGCACTAACGGGTTCGGGACCCAGTACTTC. Its translation is CASTNGFGTQYF.